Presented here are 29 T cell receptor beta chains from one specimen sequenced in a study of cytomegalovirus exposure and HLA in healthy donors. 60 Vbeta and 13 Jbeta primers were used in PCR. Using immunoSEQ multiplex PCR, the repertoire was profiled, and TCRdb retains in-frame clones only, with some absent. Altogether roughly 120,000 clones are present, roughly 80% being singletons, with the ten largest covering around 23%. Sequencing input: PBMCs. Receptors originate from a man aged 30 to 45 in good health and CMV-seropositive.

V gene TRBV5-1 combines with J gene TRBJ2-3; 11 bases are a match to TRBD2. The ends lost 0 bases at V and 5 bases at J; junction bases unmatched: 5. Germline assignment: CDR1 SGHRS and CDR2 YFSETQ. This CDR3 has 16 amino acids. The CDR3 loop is CASSLAVAGGRDTQYF. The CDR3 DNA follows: TGCGCCAGCAGCTTGGCCGTAGCGGGAGGGCGAGATACGCAGTATTTT.

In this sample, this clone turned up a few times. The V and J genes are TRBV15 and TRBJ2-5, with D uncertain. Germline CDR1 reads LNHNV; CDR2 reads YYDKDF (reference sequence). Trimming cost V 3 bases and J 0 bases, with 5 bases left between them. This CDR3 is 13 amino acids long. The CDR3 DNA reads TGTGCCACCAGCAGTGACAACCAAGAGACCCAGTACTTC. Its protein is CATSSDNQETQYF.

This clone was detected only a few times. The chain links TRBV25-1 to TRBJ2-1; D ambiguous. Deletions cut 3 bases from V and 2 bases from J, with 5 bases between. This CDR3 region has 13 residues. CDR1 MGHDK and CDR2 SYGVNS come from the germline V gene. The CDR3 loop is CASSDQAYNEQFF. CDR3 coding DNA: TGTGCCAGCAGTGACCAGGCCTACAATGAGCAGTTCTTC.

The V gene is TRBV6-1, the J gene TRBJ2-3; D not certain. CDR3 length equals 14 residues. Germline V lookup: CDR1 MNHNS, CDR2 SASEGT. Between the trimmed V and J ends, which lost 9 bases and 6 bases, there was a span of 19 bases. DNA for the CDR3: TGTGCCAGTAGAGCTAGACGGAACCCCGATACGCAGTATTTT. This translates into CASRARRNPDTQYF.

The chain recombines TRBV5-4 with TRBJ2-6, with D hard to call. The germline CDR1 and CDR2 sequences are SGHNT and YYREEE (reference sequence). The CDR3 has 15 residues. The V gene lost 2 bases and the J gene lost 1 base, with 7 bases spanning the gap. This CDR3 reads CASSFRRSGANVLTF. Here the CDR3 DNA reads TGTGCCAGCAGCTTTCGGAGATCTGGGGCCAACGTCCTGACTTTC.

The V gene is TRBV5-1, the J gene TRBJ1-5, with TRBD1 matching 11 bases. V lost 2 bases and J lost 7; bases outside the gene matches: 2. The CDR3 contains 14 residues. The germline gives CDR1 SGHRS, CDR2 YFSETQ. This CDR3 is CASSLGQGAQPQHF. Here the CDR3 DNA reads TGCGCCAGCAGCTTAGGACAGGGGGCCCAGCCCCAGCATTTT.

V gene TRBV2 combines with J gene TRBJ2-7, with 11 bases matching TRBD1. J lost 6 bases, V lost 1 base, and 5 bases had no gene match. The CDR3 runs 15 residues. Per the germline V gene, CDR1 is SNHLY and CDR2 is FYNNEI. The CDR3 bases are TGTGCCAGCAGTGAAGGGCGGACAGGGGGCCCCGAGCAGTACTTC. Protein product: CASSEGRTGGPEQYF.

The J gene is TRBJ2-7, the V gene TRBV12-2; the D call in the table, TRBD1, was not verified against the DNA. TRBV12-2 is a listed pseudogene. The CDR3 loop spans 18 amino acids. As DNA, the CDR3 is TGTGCAAGTCGCTTGGAGTCCTCCCGGGACACAGACTCCTACGAGCAGTACGTC. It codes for CASRLESSRDTDSYEQYV.

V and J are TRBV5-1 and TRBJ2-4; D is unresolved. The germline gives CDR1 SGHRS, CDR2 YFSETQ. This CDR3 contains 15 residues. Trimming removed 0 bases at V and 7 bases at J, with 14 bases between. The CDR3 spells CASSLGSGASNIQYF. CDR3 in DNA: TGCGCCAGCAGCTTGGGTTCGGGTGCATCCAACATTCAGTACTTC. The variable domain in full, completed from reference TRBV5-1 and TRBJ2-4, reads KAGVTQTPRYLIKTRGQQVTLSCSPISGHRSVSWYQQTPGQGLQFLFEYFSETQRNKGNFPGRFSGRQFSNSRSEMNVSTLELGDSALYLCASSLGSGASNIQYFGAGTRLSVL.

The CDR3, as DNA: TGTGCCAGCAGCCCCGTCAAAAGCAGGGAAATTAGTTTGGAGACCCAGTACTTC. Amino acid sequence: CASSPVKSREISLETQYF. The rearrangement uses TRBV7-8 and TRBJ2-5; perhaps TRBD1 as D (5 bases). The ends were cut back, 5 bases at V and 5 bases at J, with 27 bases in the middle. CDR1 and CDR2 from the germline V gene are SGHVS and FQNEAQ. The CDR3 is 18 amino acids.

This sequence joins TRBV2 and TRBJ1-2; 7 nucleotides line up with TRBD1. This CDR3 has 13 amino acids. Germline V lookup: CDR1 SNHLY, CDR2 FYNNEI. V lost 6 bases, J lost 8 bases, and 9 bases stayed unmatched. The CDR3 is CASREPGQQGYTF. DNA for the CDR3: TGTGCCAGCAGGGAACCGGGACAGCAAGGCTACACCTTC.

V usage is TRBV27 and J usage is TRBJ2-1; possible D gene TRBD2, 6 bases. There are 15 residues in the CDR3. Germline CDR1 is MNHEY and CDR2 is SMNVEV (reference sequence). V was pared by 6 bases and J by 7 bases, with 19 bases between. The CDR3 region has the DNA TGTGCCAGCAGAGCCGTAGGGACTGGCCTGAATGAGCAGTTCTTC. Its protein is CASRAVGTGLNEQFF.

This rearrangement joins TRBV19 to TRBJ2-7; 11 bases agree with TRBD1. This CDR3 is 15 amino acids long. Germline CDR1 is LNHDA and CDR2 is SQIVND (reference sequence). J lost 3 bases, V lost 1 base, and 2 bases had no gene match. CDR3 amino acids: CASSIAGTGGYEQYF. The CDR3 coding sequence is TGTGCCAGTAGTATAGCTGGGACAGGGGGCTACGAGCAGTACTTC.

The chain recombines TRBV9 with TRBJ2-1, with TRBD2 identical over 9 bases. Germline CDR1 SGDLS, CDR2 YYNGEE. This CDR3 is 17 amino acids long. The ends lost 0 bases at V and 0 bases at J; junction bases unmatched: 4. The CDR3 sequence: CASSVGGLASSYNEQFF. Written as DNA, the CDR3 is TGTGCCAGCAGCGTAGGGGGACTAGCTAGCTCCTACAATGAGCAGTTCTTC.

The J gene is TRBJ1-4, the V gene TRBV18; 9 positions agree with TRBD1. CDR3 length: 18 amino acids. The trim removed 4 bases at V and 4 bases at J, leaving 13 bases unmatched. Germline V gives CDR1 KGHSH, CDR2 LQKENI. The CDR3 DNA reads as TGTGCCAGCTCACTAAAGATCCCGGGACAGGGAGATAATGAAAAACTGTTTTTT. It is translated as CASSLKIPGQGDNEKLFF.

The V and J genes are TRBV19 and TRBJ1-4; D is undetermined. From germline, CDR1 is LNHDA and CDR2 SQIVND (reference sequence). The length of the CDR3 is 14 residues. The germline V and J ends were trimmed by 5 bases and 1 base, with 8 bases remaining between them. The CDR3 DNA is TGTGCCAGTAGTCTAGGAGGAACTAATGAAAAACTGTTTTTT. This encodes CASSLGGTNEKLFF.

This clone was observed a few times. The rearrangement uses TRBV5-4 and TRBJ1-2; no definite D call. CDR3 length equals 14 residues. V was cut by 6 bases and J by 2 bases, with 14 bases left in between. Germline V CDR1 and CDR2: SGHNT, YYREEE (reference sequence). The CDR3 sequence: CASTLWGANYGYTF. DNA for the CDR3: TGTGCCAGCACCCTCTGGGGAGCCAACTATGGCTACACCTTC.

In nucleotides, the CDR3 is TGTGCCAGCAGGCCGGCAGGGCGCGAGCAGTACTTC. It yields the protein CASRPAGREQYF. The chain is built from TRBV28 and TRBJ2-7; possibly TRBD1 for D (5 bases). Germline V CDR1 and CDR2: MDHEN, SYDVKM. The CDR3 runs to 12 residues. With 6 bases removed from V and 6 bases from J, the gap between germline ends came to 12 bases.

This CDR3 reads CSVEDGEGNQPQHF. DNA for the CDR3: TGCAGCGTTGAAGATGGGGAGGGCAATCAGCCCCAGCATTTT. The chain recombines TRBV29-1 with TRBJ1-5; D remains unclear. V was clipped by 0 bases and J by 2 bases, with 8 bases between them. The CDR3 runs 14 residues. Germline CDR1 reads SQVTM; CDR2 reads ANQGSEA.

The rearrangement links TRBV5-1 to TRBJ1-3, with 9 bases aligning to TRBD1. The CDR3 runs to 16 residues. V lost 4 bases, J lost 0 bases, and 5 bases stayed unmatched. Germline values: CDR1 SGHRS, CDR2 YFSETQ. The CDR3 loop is CASSPGQGGSGNTIYF. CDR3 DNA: TGCGCCAGCAGCCCGGGACAGGGAGGCTCTGGAAACACCATATATTTT.

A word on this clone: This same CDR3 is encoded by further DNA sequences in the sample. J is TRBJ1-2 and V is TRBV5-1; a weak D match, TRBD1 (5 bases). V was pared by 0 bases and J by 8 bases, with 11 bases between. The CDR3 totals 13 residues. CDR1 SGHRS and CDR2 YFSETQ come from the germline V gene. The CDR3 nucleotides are TGCGCCAGCAGCTTGGCTGGAGGGGACGGCTACACCTTC. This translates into CASSLAGGDGYTF.

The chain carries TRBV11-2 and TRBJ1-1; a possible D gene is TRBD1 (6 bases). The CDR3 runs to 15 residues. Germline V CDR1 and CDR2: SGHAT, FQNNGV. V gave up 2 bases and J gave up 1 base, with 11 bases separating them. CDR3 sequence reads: CASSLHTGQNTEAFF. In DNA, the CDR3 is TGTGCCAGCAGCTTACACACAGGGCAGAACACTGAAGCTTTCTTT.

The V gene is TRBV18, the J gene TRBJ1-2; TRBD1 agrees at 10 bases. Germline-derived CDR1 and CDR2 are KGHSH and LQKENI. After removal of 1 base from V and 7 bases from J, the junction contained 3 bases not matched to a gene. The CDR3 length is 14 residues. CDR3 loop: CASSPQTGGRGYTF. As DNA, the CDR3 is TGTGCCAGCTCACCACAGACAGGGGGCCGTGGCTACACCTTC. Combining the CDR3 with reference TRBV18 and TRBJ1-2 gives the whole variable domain NAGVMQNPRHLVRRRGQEARLRCSPMKGHSHVYWYRQLPEEGLKFMVYLQKENIIDESGMPKERFSAEFPKEGPSILRIQQVVRGDSAAYFCASSPQTGGRGYTFGSGTRLTVV.

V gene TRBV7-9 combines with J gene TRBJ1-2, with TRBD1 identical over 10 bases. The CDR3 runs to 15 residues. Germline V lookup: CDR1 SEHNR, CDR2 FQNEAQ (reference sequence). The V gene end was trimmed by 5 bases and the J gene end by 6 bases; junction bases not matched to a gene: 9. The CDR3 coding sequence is TGTGCCAGCAGCGACCGGGACAGGGGAATGGATGGCTACACCTTC. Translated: CASSDRDRGMDGYTF. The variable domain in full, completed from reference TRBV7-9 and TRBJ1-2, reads DTGVSQNPRHKITKRGQNVTFRCDPISEHNRLYWYRQTLGQGPEFLTYFQNEAQLEKSRLLSDRFSAERPKGSFSTLEIQRTEQGDSAMYLCASSDRDRGMDGYTFGSGTRLTVV.

The CDR3 loop reads CASSQSPRLGQGVYEQYV. The CDR3 coding sequence is TGCGCCAGCAGTCAATCTCCGAGGTTGGGGCAGGGGGTTTACGAGCAGTACGTC. The chain employs TRBV23-1 and TRBJ2-7; 7 bases are a match to TRBD1. TRBV23-1 is annotated as an ORF whose role is uncertain. The CDR3 is 18 residues long. Unmatched junction bases numbered 15, after V lost 0 bases and J lost 4 bases.

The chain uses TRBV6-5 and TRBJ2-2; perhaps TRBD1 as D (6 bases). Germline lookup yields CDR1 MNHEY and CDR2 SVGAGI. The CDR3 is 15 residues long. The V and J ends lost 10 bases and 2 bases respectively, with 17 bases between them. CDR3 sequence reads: CATRNWDINTGELFF. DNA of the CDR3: TGTGCCACACGGAACTGGGACATTAACACCGGGGAGCTGTTTTTT.

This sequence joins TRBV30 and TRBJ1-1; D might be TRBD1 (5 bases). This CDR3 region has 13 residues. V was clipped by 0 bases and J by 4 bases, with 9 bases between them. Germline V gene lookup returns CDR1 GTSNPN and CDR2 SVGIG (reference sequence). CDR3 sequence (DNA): TGTGCCTGGAGTGTACTCGGGGGCACTGAAGCTTTCTTT. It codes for CAWSVLGGTEAFF.

CDR3 DNA: TGTGCCAGCAGTTCGGACAGGGACCTGGTGGGAACGCAGTACGTC. Protein product: CASSSDRDLVGTQYV. The chain is built from TRBV6-6 and TRBJ2-7, with 8 bases aligning to TRBD1. The CDR3 loop spans 15 amino acids. V gave up 4 bases and J gave up 9 bases; unmatched junction bases: 14. Germline loops: CDR1 MNHNY, CDR2 SVGAGI (reference sequence).

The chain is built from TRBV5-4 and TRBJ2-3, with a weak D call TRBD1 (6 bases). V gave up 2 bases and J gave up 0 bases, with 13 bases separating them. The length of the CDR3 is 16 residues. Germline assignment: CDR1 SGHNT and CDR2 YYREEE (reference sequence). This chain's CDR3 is CASSFGGQRSTDTQYF. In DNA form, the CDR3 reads TGTGCCAGCAGCTTTGGGGGCCAGCGAAGCACAGATACGCAGTATTTT.